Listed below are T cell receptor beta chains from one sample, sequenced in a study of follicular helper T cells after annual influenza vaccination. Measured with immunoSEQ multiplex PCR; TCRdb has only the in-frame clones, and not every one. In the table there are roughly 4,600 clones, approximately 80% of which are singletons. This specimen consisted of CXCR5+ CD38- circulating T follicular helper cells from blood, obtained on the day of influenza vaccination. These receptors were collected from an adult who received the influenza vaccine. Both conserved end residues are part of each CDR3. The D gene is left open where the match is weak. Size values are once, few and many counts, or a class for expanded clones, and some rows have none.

CASSPLDSWNLPEAFF | TGTGCCAGCAGCCCGCTTGATTCTTGGAACCTTCCTGAAGCTTTCTTT | 16 | TRBV7-9 | . | TRBJ1-1 | .
CSVRQGDNSPLHF | TGCAGCGTGCGACAGGGGGATAATTCACCCCTCCACTTT | 13 | TRBV29-1 | TRBD1 | TRBJ1-6 | few
CASSTIGTVPYGYTF | TGTGCCAGTAGTACGATCGGGACAGTTCCCTATGGCTACACCTTC | 15 | TRBV19 | TRBD1 | TRBJ1-2 | .
CASSPGTGKGHGYAF | TGTGCCAGCAGCCCGGGGACAGGGAAAGGCCATGGCTACGCCTTC | 15 | TRBV4-2 | TRBD1 | TRBJ1-2 | once
CASSTFTGWSQPQHF | TGTGCCAGTAGTACCTTTACAGGGTGGTCTCAGCCCCAGCATTTT | 15 | TRBV19 | . | TRBJ1-5 | .
CASSLEAGNYGYTF | TGTGCCAGCAGCTTAGAGGCAGGGAACTATGGCTACACCTTC | 14 | TRBV7-9 | . | TRBJ1-2 | .
CSVVRGGEQYF | TGCAGCGTTGTCCGGGGCGGGGAGCAGTACTTC | 11 | TRBV29-1 | . | TRBJ2-7 | .
CASSQLQGLGGGYTF | TGCGCCAGCAGCCAACTACAGGGCCTAGGAGGTGGCTACACCTTC | 15 | TRBV4-3 | . | TRBJ1-2 | few
CASSSWSRSTDTQYF | TGTGCCAGCAGTTCCTGGTCGAGATCCACAGATACGCAGTATTTT | 15 | TRBV7-2 | . | TRBJ2-3 | .
CASSLSGQVTEAFF | TGCGCCAGCAGCTTGTCGGGGCAGGTCACTGAAGCTTTCTTT | 14 | TRBV5-1 | . | TRBJ1-1 | .
CASRAFGGQTDFF | TGTGCCAGCAGGGCCTTTGGGGGCCAGACGGATTTCTTT | 13 | TRBV28 | . | TRBJ1-1 | .
CASSRTGGNEQFF | TGTGCCAGCAGCCGGACAGGGGGGAATGAGCAGTTCTTC | 13 | TRBV7-3 | TRBD1 | TRBJ2-1 | .
CAISEGQGGNYGYTF | TGTGCCATCAGTGAGGGGCAGGGAGGTAACTATGGCTACACCTTC | 15 | TRBV10-3 | . | TRBJ1-2 | .
CASSLERGSKAFF | TGCGCCAGCAGCTTGGAAAGAGGCAGCAAAGCTTTCTTT | 13 | TRBV5-1 | . | TRBJ1-1 | .
CASSQGDSLNEKLFF | TGTGCCAGCAGCCAAGGGGACAGTCTTAATGAAAAACTGTTTTTT | 15 | TRBV4-2 | TRBD1 | TRBJ1-4 | .
CASTGGGTGGLYGYTF | TGTGCCAGTACCGGAGGAGGGACAGGGGGGCTCTATGGCTACACCTTC | 16 | TRBV19 | TRBD1 | TRBJ1-2 | once
CASSTGALDHTIYF | TGTGCCAGTAGTACAGGTGCCCTCGACCACACCATATATTTT | 14 | TRBV19 | . | TRBJ1-3 | .
CASSSGTSGTYEQYF | TGCGCCAGCAGCTCCGGGACTAGCGGCACCTACGAGCAGTACTTC | 15 | TRBV5-1 | TRBD2 | TRBJ2-7 | .
CASSQDPLGGQYF | TGCGCCAGCAGCCAAGACCCTCTAGGTGGACAGTATTTT | 13 | TRBV4-3 | . | TRBJ2-3 | .
CAIDGGGNYGYTF | TGTGCCATCGACGGCGGGGGAAACTATGGCTACACCTTC | 13 | TRBV10-3 | . | TRBJ1-2 | once
CASSKGPDNEQFF | TGTGCCAGCAGTAAGGGGCCTGACAATGAGCAGTTCTTC | 13 | TRBV2 | . | TRBJ2-1 | .
CASSVDLNTQYF | TGTGCCAGCAGCGTAGATCTAAATACGCAGTATTTT | 12 | TRBV9 | . | TRBJ2-3 | .
CASSGRNYEQYF | TGTGCCAGCAGTGGCAGGAACTACGAGCAGTACTTC | 12 | TRBV6-1 | . | TRBJ2-7 | .
CASSLAAGPGGGYTF | TGTGCCAGCAGCTTAGCGGCCGGGCCCGGGGGTGGCTACACCTTC | 15 | TRBV7-2 | . | TRBJ1-2 | .
CASRPRGAGALSGYNEQFF | TGTGCCAGCAGGCCGCGGGGAGCGGGGGCCTTAAGTGGTTACAATGAGCAGTTCTTC | 19 | TRBV2 | TRBD2 | TRBJ2-1 | .
CASSLEGHEQFF | TGTGCCAGCAGCTTGGAGGGGCATGAGCAGTTCTTC | 12 | TRBV7-3 | . | TRBJ2-1 | .
CASSEGPKDQPQHF | TGTGCCAGCAGCGAGGGACCTAAAGATCAGCCCCAGCATTTT | 14 | TRBV5-6 | . | TRBJ1-5 | .
CASRNRGDTEAFF | TGTGCCAGCAGAAACAGGGGAGACACTGAAGCTTTCTTT | 13 | TRBV6-6 | TRBD1 | TRBJ1-1 | .
CARSFELGNQPQHF | TGTGCCAGAAGCTTTGAACTGGGCAATCAGCCCCAGCATTTT | 14 | TRBV5-3 | . | TRBJ1-5 | .